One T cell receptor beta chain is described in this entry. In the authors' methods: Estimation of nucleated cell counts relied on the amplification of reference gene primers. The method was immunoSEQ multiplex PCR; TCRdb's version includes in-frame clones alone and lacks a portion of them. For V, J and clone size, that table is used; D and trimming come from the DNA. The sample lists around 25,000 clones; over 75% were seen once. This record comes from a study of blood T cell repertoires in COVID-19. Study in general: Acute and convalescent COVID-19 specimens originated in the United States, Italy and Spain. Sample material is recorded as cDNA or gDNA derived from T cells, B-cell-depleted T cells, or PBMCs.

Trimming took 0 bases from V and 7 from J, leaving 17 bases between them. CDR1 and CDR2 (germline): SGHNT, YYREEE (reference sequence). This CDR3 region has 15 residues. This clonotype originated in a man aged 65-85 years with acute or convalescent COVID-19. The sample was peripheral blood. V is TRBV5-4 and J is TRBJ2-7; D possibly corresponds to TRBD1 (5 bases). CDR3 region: CASSLGGGAPREQYF. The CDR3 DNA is TGTGCCAGCAGCTTGGGGGGCGGTGCCCCTAGGGAGCAGTACTTC.